This TCR beta chain emerged from a study of T-cell reconstitution after alpha-beta-depleted transplantation in children. Notes on the study in general: Some patients' high day-60 TCRbeta diversity was traced to surviving recipient T cells and thymic progenitors. Once a year had passed after transplant, T-cell counts and diversity came mostly from newly produced T cells. About two months after transplant, alpha-beta T cells reportedly came from several hundred expanded graft clones.

The CDR3 consists of 12 residues. Germline assignment: CDR1 MGHRA and CDR2 YSYEKL. The ends were cut back, 0 bases at V and 5 bases at J, with 4 bases in the middle. This clonotype was counted a few times. The antigen is not known. Unique molecular identifiers were incorporated when the TCRbeta library was constructed. TCRdb reanalysed the PCR reads using MiXCR and keeps one entry per CDR3 protein. The sample includes hundreds of thousands of distinct CDR3 sequences, approximately 10% of them seen just once. Sequencing was performed on PBMCs, taken before TCRalphabeta/CD19-depleted stem cell transplant. The origin of this receptor is a child younger than two with acute myeloid leukemia, due to receive a stem cell transplant. This chain links TRBV4-1 with TRBJ2-5; D uncertain. The CDR3 nucleotides are TGCGCCAGCAGCCAAGAGTCCGAGACCCAGTACTTC. This sequence encodes CASSQESETQYF.